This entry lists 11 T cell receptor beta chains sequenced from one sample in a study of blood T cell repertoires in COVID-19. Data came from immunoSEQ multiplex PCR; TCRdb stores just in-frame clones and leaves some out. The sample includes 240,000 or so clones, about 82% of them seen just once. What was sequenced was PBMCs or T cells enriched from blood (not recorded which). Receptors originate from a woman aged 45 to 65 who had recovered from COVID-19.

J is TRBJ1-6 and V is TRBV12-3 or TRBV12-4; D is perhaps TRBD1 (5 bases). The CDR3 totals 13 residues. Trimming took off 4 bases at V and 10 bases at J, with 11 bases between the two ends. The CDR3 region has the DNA TGTGCCAGCAGTTATAGGGGAAACTCACCCCTCCACTTT. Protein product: CASSYRGNSPLHF.

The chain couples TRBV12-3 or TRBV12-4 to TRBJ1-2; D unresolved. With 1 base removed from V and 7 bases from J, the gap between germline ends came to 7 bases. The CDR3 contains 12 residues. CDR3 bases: TGTGCCAGCAGTTTAGAAGTGAGTGGCTACACCTTC. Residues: CASSLEVSGYTF.

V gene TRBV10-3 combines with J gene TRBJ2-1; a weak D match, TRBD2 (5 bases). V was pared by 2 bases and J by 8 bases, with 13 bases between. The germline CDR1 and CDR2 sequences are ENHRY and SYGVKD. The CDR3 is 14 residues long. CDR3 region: CAISERGSRDEQFF. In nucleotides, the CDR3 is TGTGCCATCAGTGAGCGGGGTAGTAGGGATGAGCAGTTCTTC.

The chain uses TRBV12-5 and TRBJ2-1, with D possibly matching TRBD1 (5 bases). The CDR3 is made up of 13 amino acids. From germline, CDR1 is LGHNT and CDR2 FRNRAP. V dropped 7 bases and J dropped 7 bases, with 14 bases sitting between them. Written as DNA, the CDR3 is TGTGCTAGTGCCAGGGCAGGTGCAAATGAGCAGTTCTTC. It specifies CASARAGANEQFF. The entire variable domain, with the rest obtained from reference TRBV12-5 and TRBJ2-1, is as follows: DARVTQTPRHKVTEMGQEVTMRCQPILGHNTVFWYRQTMMQGLELLAYFRNRAPLDDSGMPKDRFSAEMPDATLATLKIQPSEPRDSAVYFCASARAGANEQFFGPGTRLTVL.

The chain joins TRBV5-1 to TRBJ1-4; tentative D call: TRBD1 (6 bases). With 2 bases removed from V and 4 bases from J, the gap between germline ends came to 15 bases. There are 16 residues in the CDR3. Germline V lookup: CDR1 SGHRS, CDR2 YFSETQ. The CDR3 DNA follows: TGCGCCAGCAGCTTAACCACAGGGAGCCTTAATGAAAAACTGTTTTTT. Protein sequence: CASSLTTGSLNEKLFF.

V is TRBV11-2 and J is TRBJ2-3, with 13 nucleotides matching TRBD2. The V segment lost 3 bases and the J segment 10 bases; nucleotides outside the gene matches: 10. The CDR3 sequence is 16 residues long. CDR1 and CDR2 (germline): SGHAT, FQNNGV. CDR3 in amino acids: CASSLAPGLAGESQYF. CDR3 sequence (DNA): TGTGCCAGCAGCTTGGCCCCCGGACTAGCGGGAGAGTCGCAGTATTTT.

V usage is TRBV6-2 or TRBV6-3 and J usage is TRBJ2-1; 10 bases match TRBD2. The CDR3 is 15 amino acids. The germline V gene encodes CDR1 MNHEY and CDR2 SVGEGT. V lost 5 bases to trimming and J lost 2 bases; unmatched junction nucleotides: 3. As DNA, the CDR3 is TGTGCCAGCAGTCGAAGCGGGAGGGCCTACAATGAGCAGTTCTTC. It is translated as CASSRSGRAYNEQFF.

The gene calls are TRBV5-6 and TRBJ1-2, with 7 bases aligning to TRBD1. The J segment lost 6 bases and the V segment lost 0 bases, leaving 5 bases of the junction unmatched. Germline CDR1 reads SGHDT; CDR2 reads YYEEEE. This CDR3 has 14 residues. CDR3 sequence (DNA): TGTGCCAGCAGCTTGGTGTGGACAGGCGATGGCTACACCTTC. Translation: CASSLVWTGDGYTF.

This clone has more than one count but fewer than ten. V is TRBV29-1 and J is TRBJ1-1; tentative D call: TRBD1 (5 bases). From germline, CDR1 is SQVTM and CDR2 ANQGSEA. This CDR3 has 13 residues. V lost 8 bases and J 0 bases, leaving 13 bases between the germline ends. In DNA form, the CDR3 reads TGCAGCTCCCTAGACAGCATGAACACTGAAGCTTTCTTT. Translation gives CSSLDSMNTEAFF.

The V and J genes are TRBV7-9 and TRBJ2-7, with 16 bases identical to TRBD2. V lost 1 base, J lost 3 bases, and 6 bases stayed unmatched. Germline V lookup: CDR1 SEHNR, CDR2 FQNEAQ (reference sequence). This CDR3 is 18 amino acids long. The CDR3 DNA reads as TGTGCCAGCAGCTTAGTGGGGACTAGCGGGAGGGGTATCTACGAGCAGTACTTC. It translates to CASSLVGTSGRGIYEQYF. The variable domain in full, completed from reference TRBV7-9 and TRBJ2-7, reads DTGVSQNPRHKITKRGQNVTFRCDPISEHNRLYWYRQTLGQGPEFLTYFQNEAQLEKSRLLSDRFSAERPKGSFSTLEIQRTEQGDSAMYLCASSLVGTSGRGIYEQYFGPGTRLTVT.

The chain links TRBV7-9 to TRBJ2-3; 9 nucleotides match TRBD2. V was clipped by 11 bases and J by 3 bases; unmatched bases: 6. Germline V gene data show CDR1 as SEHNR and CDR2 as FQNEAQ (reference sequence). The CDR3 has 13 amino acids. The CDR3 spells CAGRGGHTDTQYF. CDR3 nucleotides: TGTGCCGGGCGGGGGGGCCATACAGATACGCAGTATTTT.